The 3 T cell receptor beta chains reported below all come from one sample, sequenced in a study of beta chain features in type 1 diabetes. Study-wide findings and caveats: Shorter TCRB CDR3s, moderately but significantly so, marked every one of the four CD4+ subsets in Type 1 diabetes patients.

Sequenced material consisted of expressed TCRB transcripts (all of the isolated RNA was reverse transcribed). TCRdb's table, derived via immunoSEQ multiplex PCR, lists solely in-frame clones and lacks some. The top ten clones hold around 0.019% of a sample with about 240,000 clones, around 13% of them seen once. Their cognate antigens are unknown. The sequenced sample consisted of naive CD4+ T cells from blood. The receptors come from a man aged 25 to 40 with type 1 diabetes.

This clone turned up a few times. One end of the junction is discordant with germline, which a read error may explain. The V call is TRBV15, the J call TRBJ1-2; D might be TRBD1 (5 bases). The CDR3 length is 16 residues. CDR1 is LNHNV and CDR2 is YYDKDF in the germline V gene (reference sequence). The chain's CDR3 is CATSRSSGGFKYGYTF. CDR3 in DNA: TGTGCCACCAGCAGATCCAGTGGGGGGTTCAAGTATGGCTACACTTTC.

V and J are TRBV2 and TRBJ2-7, with D tentatively TRBD2 (6 bases). CDR1 and CDR2 from the germline V gene are SNHLY and FYNNEI. Trimming removed 6 bases at V and 3 bases at J, with 9 bases between. The CDR3 has 12 residues. The CDR3 nucleotides read TGTGCCAGCAGGATGGGACTCTACGAGCAGTACTTC. Translation: CASRMGLYEQYF.

J is TRBJ2-3 and V is TRBV27; TRBD1 aligns across 8 bases. The CDR3 spans 17 residues. The junction had 15 bases not matched to a gene; V was cut back by 4 bases and J by 6 bases. Germline-derived CDR1 and CDR2 are MNHEY and SMNVEV (reference sequence). The CDR3 sequence: CASSSSSGQAENDTQYF. The CDR3 nucleotides read TGTGCCAGCAGTTCCAGCTCGGGACAGGCCGAAAACGATACGCAGTATTTT.